This T cell receptor beta chain emerged from a study of T cells in Graves' hyperthyroidism and ophthalmopathy. Germline CDR1 is SEHNR and CDR2 is FQNEAQ (reference sequence). This CDR3 is 18 amino acids long. RNA transcripts were the template for amplifying TCR beta CDR3 regions. Using the HTBI primer set, a first-round RT-PCR was run on the TCR CDR3. TCRdb re-analysed the multiplex PCR reads in MiXCR, keeping a single row per CDR3 protein. The data show about 98,000 distinct CDR3 sequences, roughly 40% seen once. About this clonotype: An end of the junction does not agree with germline; a read error may underlie this.

The origin of this receptor is a woman aged 25 to 39 with Graves' hyperthyroidism. V usage is TRBV7-9 and J usage is TRBJ2-5, with 14 bases matching TRBD2. Material for sequencing was peripheral blood or thyroid tissue (not recorded which). The CDR3 here is CASSLEGLAGAGQETQYF. The CDR3, as DNA: TGCGCCAGCAGCTTGGAGGGACTAGCGGGAGCTGGGCAAGAGACCCAGTACTTC.